What follows are 18 T cell receptor beta chains derived from one specimen sequenced in a study of T-cell memory formation after mild COVID-19. TCRdb passed the 5' RACE reads through MiXCR, listing each CDR3 protein once. The sample includes about 390,000 distinct CDR3 sequences, around a sixth of them seen just once. The sample taken for sequencing was PBMCs or a T cell subset sorted from them (not recorded which). Receptors were obtained from a man aged 18-30 years who had mild COVID-19 (a few samples of this study predate the infection). Cell type and time point are not known.

Many counts were recorded for this clonotype. V and J are TRBV7-2 and TRBJ2-5; D possibly corresponds to TRBD1 (6 bases). Trimming took 1 base from V and 5 from J, leaving 17 bases between them. The CDR3 length is 16 residues. The germline CDR1 and CDR2 sequences are SGHTA and FQGNSA. The CDR3 bases are TGTGCCAGCAGCTTAGGTGGGACATCGAGGAGGGAGACCCAGTACTTC. Its translation: CASSLGGTSRRETQYF.

This clonotype was picked up many times. The chain combines TRBV20-1 with TRBJ2-1, with D tentatively TRBD1 or TRBD2 (5 bases each). This CDR3 is 11 amino acids long. Germline values: CDR1 DFQATT, CDR2 SNEGSKA (reference sequence). DNA of the CDR3: TGCGGGACGAGCTCCTACAATGAGCAGTTCTTC. Translation gives CGTSSYNEQFF.

The gene calls are TRBV9 and TRBJ1-2; a possible D gene is TRBD1 (6 bases). The V gene lost 0 bases and the J gene lost 8 bases, with 23 bases spanning the gap. This CDR3 contains 17 residues. Germline V gene data show CDR1 as SGDLS and CDR2 as YYNGEE. Written as DNA, the CDR3 is TGTGCCAGCAGCGTAGCCCTCTCCGAAGGGTATGGGGGCGGCTACACCTTC. It codes for CASSVALSEGYGGGYTF.

The sample holds a few counts of this clonotype. This chain connects TRBV11-3 to TRBJ2-4; D may be TRBD1 (6 bases). Germline V gene sequence: CDR1 SGHNT, CDR2 YENEEA. Trimming shortened V by 5 bases and J by 9 bases, and 14 bases separated the two germline ends. This CDR3 has 13 residues. The CDR3 is CASSEAEQGIQYF. Written as DNA, the CDR3 is TGTGCCAGCAGCGAAGCCGAACAGGGCATTCAGTACTTC.

Many counts were recorded for this clonotype. This CDR3 is CASSLDGARVYEQYF. CDR3 DNA: TGTGCCAGCAGTTTAGATGGGGCCAGAGTTTACGAGCAGTACTTC. V and J are TRBV12-3 or TRBV12-4 and TRBJ2-7; D might be TRBD1 (5 bases). This CDR3 region has 15 residues. V was cut by 1 base and J by 4 bases, with 14 bases left in between.

The chain employs TRBV29-1 and TRBJ1-1; no definite D call. V shed 3 bases and J shed 3 bases, with 11 bases lying between them. CDR3 length: 13 amino acids. CDR1 and CDR2 (germline): SQVTM, ANQGSEA. CDR3 sequence (DNA): TGCAGCGTTGAGACCCAGGCACACACTGAAGCTTTCTTT. Amino acids: CSVETQAHTEAFF.

This clonotype was found many times. The chain joins TRBV6-5 to TRBJ2-3; D not resolved. V was clipped by 5 bases and J by 4 bases, with 7 bases between them. Germline assignment: CDR1 MNHEY and CDR2 SVGAGI. This CDR3 has 12 residues. The CDR3 spells CASSPNSDTQYF. The CDR3, as DNA: TGTGCCAGCAGTCCTAATTCAGATACGCAGTATTTT.

The V and J genes are TRBV3-1 and TRBJ2-5; D gene unclear. This CDR3 is 17 amino acids long. V lost 1 base and J 2 bases, leaving 17 bases between the germline ends. The germline CDR1 and CDR2 sequences are LGHDT and YNNKEL (reference sequence). Here the CDR3 reads CASSQVRSLAAQETQYF. The DNA for the CDR3 is TGTGCCAGCAGCCAAGTTAGGAGTCTGGCAGCTCAAGAGACCCAGTACTTC.

The CDR3 coding sequence is TGTGCCAGCAGCCCTGGGAGGCTAGGGAATGCTAATGAAAAACTGTTTTTT. Translated: CASSPGRLGNANEKLFF. This chain uses TRBV5-5 with TRBJ1-4; D is undetermined. The V end was cut by 4 bases, the J end by 3 bases, with 19 bases between. This CDR3 has 17 amino acids. Germline CDR1 is SGHKS and CDR2 is YYEKEE (reference sequence).

V gene TRBV2 combines with J gene TRBJ2-7; no firm D call. Germline V gives CDR1 SNHLY, CDR2 FYNNEI. The CDR3 extends over 12 amino acids. V lost 4 bases and J 3 bases, leaving 7 bases between the germline ends. The CDR3 DNA reads TGTGCCAGCAGTGTGCGGATCTACGAGCAGTACTTC. This sequence encodes CASSVRIYEQYF. The full variable domain, with the rest looked up from reference TRBV2 and TRBJ2-7, is EPEVTQTPSHQVTQMGQEVILRCVPISNHLYFYWYRQILGQKVEFLVSFYNNEISEKSEIFDDQFSVERPDGSNFTLKIRSTKLEDSAMYFCASSVRIYEQYFGPGTRLTVT.

The rearrangement links TRBV29-1 to TRBJ2-3; the match to TRBD1 covers 9 bases. The CDR3 loop spans 14 amino acids. From germline, CDR1 is SQVTM and CDR2 ANQGSEA. The junction had 6 bases not matched to a gene; V was cut back by 6 bases and J by 2 bases. The CDR3, as DNA: TGCAGCGTCAGACAGGGGGTGTCCACAGATACGCAGTATTTT. It yields the protein CSVRQGVSTDTQYF.

The V gene is TRBV29-1, the J gene TRBJ2-7; 11 nucleotides line up with TRBD1. The V gene's germline CDR1 is SQVTM and CDR2 ANQGSEA. Germline trimming cut 4 bases from V and 2 bases from J; bases unmatched to any gene: 7. This CDR3 comprises 15 residues. Here the CDR3 reads CSVGDRDRGTYEQYF. The CDR3 coding sequence is TGCAGCGTTGGGGACCGGGACAGGGGGACCTACGAGCAGTACTTC.

The V gene is TRBV7-2, the J gene TRBJ2-5; D uncertain. Germline V gene data show CDR1 as SGHTA and CDR2 as FQGNSA. Deletions cut 1 base from V and 1 base from J, with 16 bases between. The CDR3 is 17 residues long. The CDR3 here is CASSLGYSGLLQETQYF. The CDR3 nucleotides are TGTGCCAGCAGCTTAGGGTATAGTGGCTTACTCCAAGAGACCCAGTACTTC.

The table lists this clonotype with a few counts. V gene TRBV11-2 combines with J gene TRBJ1-1; D not certain. Trimming took 5 bases from V and 7 from J, leaving 17 bases between them. The CDR3 is 14 residues long. CDR1 and CDR2 (germline): SGHAT, FQNNGV. In DNA, the CDR3 is TGTGCCAGCAGCATAAGTTACTCATACGGTGAAGCTTTCTTT. The encoded protein is CASSISYSYGEAFF.

This clonotype was found a few times. The rearrangement links TRBV20-1 to TRBJ1-2; D gene ambiguous. This CDR3 is built from 12 residues. Germline V lookup: CDR1 DFQATT, CDR2 SNEGSKA (reference sequence). The V gene lost 7 bases and the J gene lost 10 bases, with 19 bases spanning the gap. The CDR3 loop reads CSGVMTTAPYTF. The CDR3 region has the DNA TGCAGTGGAGTCATGACCACCGCACCCTACACCTTC.

The table lists this clonotype with many counts. The chain combines TRBV7-8 with TRBJ2-1; 12 bases are shared with TRBD2. J lost 7 bases, V lost 1 base, and 2 bases had no gene match. The length of the CDR3 is 15 residues. Germline V gene lookup returns CDR1 SGHVS and CDR2 FQNEAQ. This CDR3 is CASSLGTSGANEQFF. Written as DNA, the CDR3 is TGTGCCAGCAGCTTAGGGACTAGCGGGGCGAATGAGCAGTTCTTC.

This clonotype has a handful of counts. The chain carries TRBV5-1 and TRBJ2-5; D perhaps matches TRBD1 (6 bases). The CDR3 runs to 16 residues. Germline V gene data show CDR1 as SGHRS and CDR2 as YFSETQ. Trimming shortened V by 0 bases and J by 5 bases, and 17 bases separated the two germline ends. DNA for the CDR3: TGCGCCAGCAGCTTGGAAGCCAGGGGAAAGGCTGAGACCCAGTACTTC. The encoded protein is CASSLEARGKAETQYF.

This clonotype was seen many times. The chain carries TRBV5-1 and TRBJ2-7, with D possibly being TRBD1 or TRBD2 (5 bases each). The CDR3 extends over 14 amino acids. Trimming removed 3 bases at V and 0 bases at J, with 10 bases between. In germline, CDR1 is SGHRS, CDR2 YFSETQ. The CDR3 DNA follows: TGCGCCAGCAGCTCCCGAGGGGCCTCCTACGAGCAGTACTTC. This codes for CASSSRGASYEQYF.